The T cell receptor beta chain described here comes from a study of blood T cell repertoires in COVID-19. Study information: The United States, Italy and Spain provided the acute and convalescent COVID-19 samples.

The ends lost 0 bases at V and 3 bases at J; junction bases unmatched: 4. The length of the CDR3 is 15 residues. Germline-derived CDR1 and CDR2 are SGDLS and YYNGEE. The protocol was immunoSEQ multiplex PCR, while the TCRdb copy is restricted to in-frame clones and leaves out a portion. Of around 310,000 clones listed, around 90% are singletons. Input material: peripheral blood. This TCR came from a woman in her thirties or forties with COVID-19, enrolled during active disease. The chain carries TRBV9 and TRBJ2-3, with 7 bases identical to TRBD2. The CDR3 coding sequence is TGTGCCAGCAGCGTAGGGCGGGAGTTGACAGATACGCAGTATTTT. This translates into CASSVGRELTDTQYF.